The T cell receptor (beta chain) described here comes from a study of shared clonotypes between healthy human individuals. The authors split each subset's genomic DNA evenly across several immunoSEQ plates. The data were produced by immunoSEQ multiplex PCR, yet TCRdb's version contains in-frame clones alone and is incomplete. Of around 1.9 million clones in the sample, about 94% were seen once. Study findings and constraints: When naive CD4 clonotypes were compared across a handful of donors, 4% to 6.5% were shared. The study generally estimated greater richness for naive than memory subsets. Exclusively blood specimens were collected; tissue repertoires likely differ.

Regarding this clone: No antigen is known for it.

Positively selected for CCR7, the CD45RO-negative cells used as naive CD8 cells excluded terminally differentiated effector memory CD45RA+ cells. Per germline, CDR1 SGDLS and CDR2 YYNGEE. The CDR3 contains 15 residues. V gave up 3 bases and J gave up 0 bases, with 13 bases separating them. The clonotype comes from a man younger than 35 in good health. Some clones in this sample may be carry-over from other donors' samples. The gene calls are TRBV9 and TRBJ2-7; D is unresolved. The sequencing sample was made of naive CD8+ T cells from PBMCs. This CDR3 is CASSARSSNSYEQYF. The CDR3 region has the DNA TGTGCCAGCAGCGCCCGAAGCAGTAACTCCTACGAGCAGTACTTC.